The T cell receptor beta chain described here comes from a study of T cells in Graves' hyperthyroidism and ophthalmopathy. General study results and limits: Ophthalmopathy, as predicted by the model, came a median about six months after the prediction.

In this sample, this clonotype turned up many times. Antigen unknown. What was amplified from RNA transcripts were TCR beta CDR3 regions. Using the HTBI primer set, a first-round RT-PCR was run on the TCR CDR3. TCRdb itself ran the multiplex PCR reads through MiXCR, one entry per CDR3 protein. The sample carries about 360,000 distinct CDR3 sequences, around 25% recorded once. The CDR3 is made up of 13 amino acids. The V end was cut by 5 bases, the J end by 5 bases, with 13 bases between. Germline V CDR1 and CDR2: MNHNS, SASEGT. Graves' hyperthyroidism was deemed stable given no ophthalmopathy progression within 18 months. Source material for PBMCs was less than 12 ml fresh peripheral blood.

This sequence originates from a man in his fifties with Graves' hyperthyroidism. Sequencing input: blood. The chain carries TRBV6-1 and TRBJ2-7, with D possibly matching TRBD1 (8 bases). This chain's CDR3 is CASSRTGRDEQYF. CDR3 nucleotide sequence: TGTGCCAGCAGTAGGACAGGGAGGGACGAGCAGTACTTC.